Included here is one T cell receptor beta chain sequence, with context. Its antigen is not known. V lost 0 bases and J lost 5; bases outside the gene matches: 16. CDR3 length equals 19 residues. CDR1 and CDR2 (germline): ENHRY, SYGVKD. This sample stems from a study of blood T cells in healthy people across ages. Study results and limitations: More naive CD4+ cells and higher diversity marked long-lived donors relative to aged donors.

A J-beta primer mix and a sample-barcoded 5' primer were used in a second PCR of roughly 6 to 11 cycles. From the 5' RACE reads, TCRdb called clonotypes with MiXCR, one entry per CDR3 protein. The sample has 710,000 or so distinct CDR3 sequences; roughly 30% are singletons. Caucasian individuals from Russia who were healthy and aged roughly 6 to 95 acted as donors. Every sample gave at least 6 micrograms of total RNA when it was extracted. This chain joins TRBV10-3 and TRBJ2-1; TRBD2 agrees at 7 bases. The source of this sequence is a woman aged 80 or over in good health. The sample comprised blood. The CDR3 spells CAISESGGLLLPLDNEQFF. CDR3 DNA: TGTGCCATCAGTGAGTCGGGGGGACTATTACTCCCCTTGGACAATGAGCAGTTCTTC.